This T cell receptor (beta chain) derives from a study of post-analysis software for immune sequencing data. To note about this clonotype: The antigen is undetermined.

J lost 4 bases, V lost 7 bases, and 12 bases had no gene match. CDR3 length: 14 residues. Per germline, CDR1 DFQATT and CDR2 SNEGSKA (reference sequence). Study-wide results and caveats: TRBV segments more frequent in patients than in controls numbered five and included TRBV5-6, TRBV5-1 and TRBV20-1.

The authors incorporated unique molecular identifiers into the TCR beta cDNA libraries. TCRdb re-called the PCR reads with MiXCR, one entry per CDR3 protein. Among about 400,000 distinct CDR3 sequences, less than 40% were seen once, and the ten largest hold under 15%. The sequencing sample was made of blood. The chain couples TRBV20-1 to TRBJ2-5, with 7 nucleotides matching TRBD1. The sequence was obtained from a girl aged 10 to 17 with multiple sclerosis. The CDR3 bases are TGCAGTGGACAGGGACACCCCGGGCGAGAGACCCAGTACTTC. Residues: CSGQGHPGRETQYF.